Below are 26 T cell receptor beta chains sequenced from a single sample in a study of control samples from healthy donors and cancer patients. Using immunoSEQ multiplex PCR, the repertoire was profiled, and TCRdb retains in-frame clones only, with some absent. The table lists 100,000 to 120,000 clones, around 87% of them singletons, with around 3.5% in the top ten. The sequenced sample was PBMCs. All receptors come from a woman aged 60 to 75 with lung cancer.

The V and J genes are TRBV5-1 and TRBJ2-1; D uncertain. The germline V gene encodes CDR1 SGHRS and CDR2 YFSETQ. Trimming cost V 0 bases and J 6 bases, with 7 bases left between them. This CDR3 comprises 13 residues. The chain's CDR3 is CASSLEALNEQFF. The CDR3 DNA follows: TGCGCCAGCAGCTTGGAGGCCCTCAATGAGCAGTTCTTC.

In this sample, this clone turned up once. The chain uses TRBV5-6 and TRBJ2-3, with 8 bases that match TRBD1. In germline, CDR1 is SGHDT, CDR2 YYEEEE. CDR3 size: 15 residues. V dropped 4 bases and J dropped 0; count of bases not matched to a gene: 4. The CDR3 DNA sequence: TGTGCCAGCAGCACCCGACAGGGGAGCACAGATACGCAGTATTTT. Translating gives CASSTRQGSTDTQYF.

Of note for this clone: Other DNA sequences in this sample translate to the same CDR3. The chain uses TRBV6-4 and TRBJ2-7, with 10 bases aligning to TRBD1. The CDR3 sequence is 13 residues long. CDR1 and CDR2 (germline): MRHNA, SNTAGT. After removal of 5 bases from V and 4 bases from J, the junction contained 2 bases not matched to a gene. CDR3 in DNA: TGTGCCAGCAGTAGGGACAGGGGATACGAGCAGTACTTC. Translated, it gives CASSRDRGYEQYF.

CDR3 protein: CASSPAGAVGGYTF. DNA for the CDR3: TGTGCCAGCAGCCCGGCGGGGGCGGTAGGGGGCTACACCTTC. V usage is TRBV3-1 (or the pseudogene TRBV3-2) and J usage is TRBJ1-2; the D gene is possibly TRBD1 (6 bases). V was trimmed by 4 bases and J by 8 bases, leaving 17 bases between them. The CDR3 spans 14 residues. Germline V gene sequence: CDR1 LGHDT, CDR2 YNNKEL (reference sequence).

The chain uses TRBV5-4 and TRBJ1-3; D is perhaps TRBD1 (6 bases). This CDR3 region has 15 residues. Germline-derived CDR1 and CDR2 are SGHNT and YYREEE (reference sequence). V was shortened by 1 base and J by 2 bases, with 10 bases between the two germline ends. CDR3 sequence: CASSLSGGTGNTIYF. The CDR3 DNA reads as TGTGCCAGCAGCTTGAGCGGGGGCACTGGAAACACCATATATTTT.

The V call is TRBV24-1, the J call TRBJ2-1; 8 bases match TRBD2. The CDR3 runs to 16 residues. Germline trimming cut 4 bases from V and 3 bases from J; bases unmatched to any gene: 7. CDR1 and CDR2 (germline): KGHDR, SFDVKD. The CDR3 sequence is CATSDRSSGLYNEQFF. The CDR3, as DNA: TGTGCCACCAGTGACCGCTCTAGCGGGCTCTACAATGAGCAGTTCTTC.

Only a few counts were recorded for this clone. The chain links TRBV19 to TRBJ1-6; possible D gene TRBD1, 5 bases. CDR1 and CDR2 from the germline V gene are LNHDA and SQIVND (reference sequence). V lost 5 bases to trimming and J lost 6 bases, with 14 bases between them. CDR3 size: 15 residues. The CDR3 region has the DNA TGTGCCAGTAGTCCTGGGGGGACTTTTAATTCACCCCTCCACTTT. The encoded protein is CASSPGGTFNSPLHF. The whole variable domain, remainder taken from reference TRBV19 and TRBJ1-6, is DGGITQSPKYLFRKEGQNVTLSCEQNLNHDAMYWYRQDPGQGLRLIYYSQIVNDFQKGDIAEGYSVSREKKESFPLTVTSAQKNPTAFYLCASSPGGTFNSPLHFGNGTRLTVT.

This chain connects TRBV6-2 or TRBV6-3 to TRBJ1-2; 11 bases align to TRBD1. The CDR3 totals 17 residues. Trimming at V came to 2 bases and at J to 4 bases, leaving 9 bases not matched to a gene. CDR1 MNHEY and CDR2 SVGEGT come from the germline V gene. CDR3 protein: CASSYDGTGGGIYGYTF. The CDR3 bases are TGTGCCAGCAGTTACGATGGGACAGGGGGAGGCATCTATGGCTACACCTTC.

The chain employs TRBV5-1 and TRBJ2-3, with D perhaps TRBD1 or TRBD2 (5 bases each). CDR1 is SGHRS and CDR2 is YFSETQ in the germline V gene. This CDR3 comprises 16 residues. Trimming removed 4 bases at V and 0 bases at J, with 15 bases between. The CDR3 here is CASSLGTESSTDTQYF. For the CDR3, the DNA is TGCGCCAGCAGCCTCGGGACCGAATCTAGCACAGATACGCAGTATTTT.

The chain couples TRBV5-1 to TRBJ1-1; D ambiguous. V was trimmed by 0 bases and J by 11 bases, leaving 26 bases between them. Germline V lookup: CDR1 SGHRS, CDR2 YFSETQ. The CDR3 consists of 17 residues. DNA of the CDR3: TGCGCCAGCAGCTTGGAAGTTCCAGGCTCTATACTTACGAATGCTTTCTTT. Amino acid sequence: CASSLEVPGSILTNAFF.

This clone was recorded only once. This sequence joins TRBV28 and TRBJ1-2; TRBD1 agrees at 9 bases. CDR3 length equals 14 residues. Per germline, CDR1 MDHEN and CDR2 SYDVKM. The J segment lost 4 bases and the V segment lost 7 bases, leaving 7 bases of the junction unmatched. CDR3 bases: TGTGCCAGCACTCTGACAGGGGGTAGCTATGGCTACACCTTC. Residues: CASTLTGGSYGYTF.

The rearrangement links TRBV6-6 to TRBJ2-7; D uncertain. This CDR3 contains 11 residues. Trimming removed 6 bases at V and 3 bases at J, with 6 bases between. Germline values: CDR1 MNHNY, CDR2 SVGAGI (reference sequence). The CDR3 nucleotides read TGTGCCAGCAGCCATGACTACGAGCAGTACTTC. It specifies CASSHDYEQYF.

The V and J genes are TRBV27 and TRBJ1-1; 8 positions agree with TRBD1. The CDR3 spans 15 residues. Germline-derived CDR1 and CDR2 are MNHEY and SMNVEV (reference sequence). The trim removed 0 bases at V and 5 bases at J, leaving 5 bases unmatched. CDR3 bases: TGTGCCAGCAGTTTATCCTACAGGGGGGGAACTGAAGCTTTCTTT. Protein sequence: CASSLSYRGGTEAFF.

DNA for the CDR3: TGTGCCAGCAGTTACGGCCTACAAGATGGCTACACCTTC. Its protein is CASSYGLQDGYTF. The chain joins TRBV6-5 to TRBJ1-2; D unclear. V was cut by 2 bases and J by 6 bases, with 10 bases left in between. Germline V gene sequence: CDR1 MNHEY, CDR2 SVGAGI. This CDR3 is built from 13 residues.

In DNA, the CDR3 is TGTGCCAGTAGTATAGATCCAGAAGAGACCCAGTACTTC. Its protein product is CASSIDPEETQYF. This chain joins TRBV19 and TRBJ2-5, with D unclear. V was shortened by 0 bases and J by 3 bases, with 5 bases between the two germline ends. CDR1 is LNHDA, CDR2 SQIVND, per germline (reference sequence). This CDR3 is 13 amino acids long.

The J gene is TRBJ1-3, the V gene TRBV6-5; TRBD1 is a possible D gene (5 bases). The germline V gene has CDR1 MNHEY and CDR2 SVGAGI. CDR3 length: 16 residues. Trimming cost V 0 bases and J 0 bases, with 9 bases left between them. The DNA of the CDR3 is TGTGCCAGCAGTTACTCGCAGGGCTACTCTGGAAACACCATATATTTT. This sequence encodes CASSYSQGYSGNTIYF.

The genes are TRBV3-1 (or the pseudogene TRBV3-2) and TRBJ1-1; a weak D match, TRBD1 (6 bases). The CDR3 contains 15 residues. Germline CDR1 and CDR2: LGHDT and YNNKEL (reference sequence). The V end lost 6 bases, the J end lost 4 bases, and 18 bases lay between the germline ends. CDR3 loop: CASRRTGRGGTEAFF. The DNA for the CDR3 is TGTGCCAGCAGGCGAACAGGGAGAGGGGGCACTGAAGCTTTCTTT.

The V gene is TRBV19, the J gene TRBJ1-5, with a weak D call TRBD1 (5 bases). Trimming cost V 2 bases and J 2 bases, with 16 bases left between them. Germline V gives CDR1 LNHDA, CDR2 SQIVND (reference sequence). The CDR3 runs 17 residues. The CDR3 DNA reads TGTGCCAGTAGTATACAACACCCGGGGGGTGGCAATCAGCCCCAGCATTTT. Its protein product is CASSIQHPGGGNQPQHF.

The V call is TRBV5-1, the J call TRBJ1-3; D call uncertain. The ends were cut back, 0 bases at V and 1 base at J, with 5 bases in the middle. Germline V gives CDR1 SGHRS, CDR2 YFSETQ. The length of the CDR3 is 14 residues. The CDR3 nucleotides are TGCGCCAGCAGCTTGGTGGGGTCTGGAAACACCATATATTTT. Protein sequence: CASSLVGSGNTIYF.

Here the CDR3 reads CASSSTGLNEKLFF. DNA for the CDR3: TGTGCCAGCAGTTCTACAGGTCTTAATGAAAAACTGTTTTTT. The rearrangement uses TRBV27 and TRBJ1-4, with D perhaps matching TRBD1 (5 bases). The CDR3 extends over 14 amino acids. From germline, CDR1 is MNHEY and CDR2 SMNVEV (reference sequence). Trimming took off 4 bases at V and 4 bases at J, with 10 bases between the two ends.

The CDR3 protein is CASSQGTGFSGNTIYF. The CDR3 DNA sequence: TGTGCCAGCAGCCAAGGAACAGGGTTCTCTGGAAACACCATATATTTT. The V gene is TRBV14, the J gene TRBJ1-3; D is possibly TRBD1 (6 bases). Between the trimmed V and J ends, which lost 1 base and 0 bases, there was a span of 10 bases. CDR3 length equals 16 residues. Per the germline V gene, CDR1 is SGHDN and CDR2 is FVKESK.

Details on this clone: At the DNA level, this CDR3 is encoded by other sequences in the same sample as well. The CDR3: CASSPPGGPQETQYF. The CDR3 DNA reads as TGTGCCAGCTCACCACCGGGGGGACCCCAAGAGACCCAGTACTTC. V is TRBV18 and J is TRBJ2-5, with D possibly matching TRBD2 (6 bases). V lost 0 bases and J 1 base, leaving 9 bases between the germline ends. Germline V gives CDR1 KGHSH, CDR2 LQKENI. This CDR3 comprises 15 residues.

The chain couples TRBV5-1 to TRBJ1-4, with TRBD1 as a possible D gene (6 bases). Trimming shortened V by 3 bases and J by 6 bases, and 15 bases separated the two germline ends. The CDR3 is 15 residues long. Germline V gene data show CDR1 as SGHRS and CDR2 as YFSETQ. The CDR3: CASSSTGGRDEKLFF. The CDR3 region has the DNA TGCGCCAGCAGCTCTACTGGGGGGCGAGATGAAAAACTGTTTTTT.

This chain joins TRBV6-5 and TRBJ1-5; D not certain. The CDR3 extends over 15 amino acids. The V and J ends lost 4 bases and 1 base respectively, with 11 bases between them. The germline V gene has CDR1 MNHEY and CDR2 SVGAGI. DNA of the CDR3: TGTGCCAGCAGTTCCGACCGGAGGAGCAATCAGCCCCAGCATTTT. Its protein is CASSSDRRSNQPQHF.

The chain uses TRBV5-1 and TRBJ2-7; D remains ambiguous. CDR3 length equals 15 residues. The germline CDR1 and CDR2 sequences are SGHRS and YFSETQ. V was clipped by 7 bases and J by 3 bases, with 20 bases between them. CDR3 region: CASGDGSVGNYEQYF. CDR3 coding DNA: TGCGCCAGCGGCGACGGATCCGTCGGCAACTACGAGCAGTACTTC.

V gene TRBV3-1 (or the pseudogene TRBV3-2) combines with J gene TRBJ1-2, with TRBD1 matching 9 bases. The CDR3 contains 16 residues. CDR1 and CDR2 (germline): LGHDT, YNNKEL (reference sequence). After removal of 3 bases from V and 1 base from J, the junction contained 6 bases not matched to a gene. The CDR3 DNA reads TGTGCCAGCAGCCACCTGGGACAGGGAATTAACTATGGCTACACCTTC. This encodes CASSHLGQGINYGYTF.